The 29 T cell receptor beta chains presented below share a single source sample, sequenced in a study of shared clonotypes between healthy human individuals. CD45RO negativity and positive selection for CCR7 defined naive CD8 cells, a population that excluded terminally differentiated effector memory CD45RA+ cells. Sequencing used immunoSEQ multiplex PCR; TCRdb keeps in-frame clones, though not all of them. The data show around 2.1 million clones, roughly 91% seen once. Sequenced: naive CD8+ T cells from PBMCs. The receptors originated from a young man in good health. Some clones in this sample may be carry-over from other donors' samples.

The J gene is TRBJ2-7, the V gene TRBV27; 8 nucleotides align to TRBD2. Per germline, CDR1 MNHEY and CDR2 SMNVEV (reference sequence). The CDR3 is made up of 13 amino acids. The trim removed 1 base at V and 5 bases at J, leaving 1 base unmatched. CDR3 sequence: CASSLFGGDEQYF. DNA for the CDR3: TGTGCCAGCAGTTTATTCGGGGGGGACGAGCAGTACTTC.

The CDR3 region is CASSPLLGNSGANVLTF. The CDR3 DNA sequence: TGTGCCAGCAGCCCCCTTTTGGGAAACTCTGGGGCCAACGTCCTGACTTTC. The chain couples TRBV27 to TRBJ2-6; D unresolved. The CDR3 has 17 residues. Germline loops: CDR1 MNHEY, CDR2 SMNVEV (reference sequence). V lost 6 bases to trimming and J lost 0 bases, with 15 bases between them. Full variable domain (rest looked up from reference TRBV27 and TRBJ2-6): EAQVTQNPRYLITVTGKKLTVTCSQNMNHEYMSWYRQDPGLGLRQIYYSMNVEVTDKGDVPEGYKVSRKEKRNFPLILESPSPNQTSLYFCASSPLLGNSGANVLTFGAGSRLTVL.

This clone was detected only a few times. This specimen includes other DNA sequences encoding the same CDR3. The chain uses TRBV29-1 and TRBJ1-5; 8 nucleotides match TRBD1. The V and J ends lost 4 bases and 7 bases, in that order; junction bases with no gene match: 3. Per the germline V gene, CDR1 is SQVTM and CDR2 is ANQGSEA. This CDR3 has 12 amino acids. The CDR3 here is CSVGTGNQPQHF. The CDR3, as DNA: TGCAGCGTTGGGACAGGGAACCAGCCCCAGCATTTT.

This rearrangement joins TRBV7-8 to TRBJ2-3, with D possibly matching TRBD1 (6 bases). Germline CDR1 SGHVS, CDR2 FQNEAQ. CDR3 length: 14 amino acids. V was cut by 1 base and J by 4 bases, with 9 bases left in between. Here the CDR3 reads CASSLVRGADTQYF. DNA for the CDR3: TGTGCCAGCAGCTTAGTCAGGGGCGCAGATACGCAGTATTTT.

The V and J genes are TRBV2 and TRBJ2-1; D may be TRBD1 (5 bases). Germline V gives CDR1 SNHLY, CDR2 FYNNEI. The CDR3 is 13 residues long. Trimming removed 8 bases at V and 8 bases at J, with 16 bases between. In nucleotides, the CDR3 is TGTGCCAGCTGTAAGAGCCACAGGCATGAGCAGTTCTTC. It specifies CASCKSHRHEQFF.

The rearrangement joins TRBV13 to TRBJ1-2, with 7 nucleotides matching TRBD1. V shed 4 bases, J shed 7 bases, and the junction held 6 bases outside the gene matches. Germline V gene sequence: CDR1 PRHDT, CDR2 FYEKMQ (reference sequence). The CDR3 totals 13 residues. The CDR3 nucleotides are TGTGCCAGCAGCTCCTCGAGGGGGCCTGGCTACACCTTC. Its translation is CASSSSRGPGYTF.

V is TRBV2 and J is TRBJ2-7, with 7 bases identical to TRBD2. Looked up from germline, CDR1 is SNHLY and CDR2 is FYNNEI. Unmatched junction bases numbered 12, after V lost 6 bases and J lost 4 bases. This CDR3 contains 15 residues. The DNA for the CDR3 is TGTGCCAGCAGGACGGGTTCGCCTAGCGGATACGAGCAGTACTTC. This encodes CASRTGSPSGYEQYF.

The V gene is TRBV7-8, the J gene TRBJ2-5, with D maybe TRBD1 (6 bases). CDR1 and CDR2 from the germline V gene are SGHVS and FQNEAQ. Trimming pared 5 bases from V and 5 bases from J, leaving 12 bases between. This CDR3 is 13 amino acids long. For the CDR3, the DNA is TGTGCCAGCAGCGTCCAGGGGATCGAGACCCAGTACTTC. Protein: CASSVQGIETQYF. The whole variable domain, filled in from reference TRBV7-8 and TRBJ2-5, reads GAGVSQSPRYKVAKRGQDVALRCDPISGHVSLFWYQQALGQGPEFLTYFQNEAQLDKSGLPSDRFFAERPEGSVSTLKIQRTQQEDSAVYLCASSVQGIETQYFGPGTRLLVL.

On this clone: The sample has other DNA sequences that encode this CDR3 too. The chain joins TRBV4-1 to TRBJ2-3, with 10 bases fitting TRBD2. V shed 0 bases and J 2 bases; nucleotides not matched to a gene: 5. This CDR3 has 17 residues. CDR1 and CDR2 from the germline V gene are MGHRA and YSYEKL. As DNA, the CDR3 is TGCGCCAGCAGCCAAGATCGAACTAGCGGGAACACAGATACGCAGTATTTT. Protein: CASSQDRTSGNTDTQYF.

This chain uses TRBV28 with TRBJ2-1; D possibly corresponds to TRBD2 (6 bases). The CDR3 spans 15 residues. The germline gives CDR1 MDHEN, CDR2 SYDVKM. Trimming left V 10 bases short and J 2 bases short, with 18 bases between. The CDR3 is CAIERLGEAYNEQFF. For the CDR3, the DNA is TGTGCCATCGAGCGATTAGGGGAGGCCTACAATGAGCAGTTCTTC.

The chain combines TRBV27 with TRBJ2-7; D might be TRBD2 (7 bases). Per germline, CDR1 MNHEY and CDR2 SMNVEV (reference sequence). V lost 5 bases to trimming and J lost 3 bases, with 14 bases between them. This CDR3 is 14 amino acids long. The CDR3 DNA is TGTGCCAGCAGTCCGGGGGCTAGCGGCTACGAGCAGTACTTC. Its translation: CASSPGASGYEQYF.

The chain recombines TRBV19 with TRBJ1-5; 7 bases fit TRBD1. Germline CDR1 reads LNHDA; CDR2 reads SQIVND (reference sequence). CDR3 length: 13 amino acids. Trimming took 6 bases from V and 8 from J; bases not matched to a gene: 7. CDR3 nucleotides: TGTGCCAGTAGAAAAGGACAGGCCGAGCCCCAGCATTTT. Translating it yields CASRKGQAEPQHF.

This chain uses TRBV5-1 with TRBJ2-4; D may be TRBD2 (5 bases). The CDR3 is 16 residues long. Per the germline V gene, CDR1 is SGHRS and CDR2 is YFSETQ. The V and J ends lost 2 bases and 1 base respectively, with 13 bases between them. The CDR3 protein is CASSFGRNGAKNIQYF. The CDR3 DNA sequence: TGCGCCAGCAGCTTTGGGAGAAACGGTGCCAAAAACATTCAGTACTTC. The whole variable domain, remainder taken from reference TRBV5-1 and TRBJ2-4, is KAGVTQTPRYLIKTRGQQVTLSCSPISGHRSVSWYQQTPGQGLQFLFEYFSETQRNKGNFPGRFSGRQFSNSRSEMNVSTLELGDSALYLCASSFGRNGAKNIQYFGAGTRLSVL.

The chain uses TRBV7-9 and TRBJ2-3; TRBD1 matches at 10 bases. The CDR3 is 17 amino acids. Germline-derived CDR1 and CDR2 are SEHNR and FQNEAQ (reference sequence). J gave up 5 bases and V 5 bases, and 13 bases lay outside the gene matches. The CDR3 nucleotides are TGTGCCAGCAGCCTCCCACCGACAGGGGGCTCTATAGATACGCAGTATTTT. Its translation: CASSLPPTGGSIDTQYF.

The CDR3 loop reads CASCSPGLATYNEQFF. CDR3 DNA sequence: TGTGCCAGCTGCAGCCCGGGACTAGCGACCTACAATGAGCAGTTCTTC. The rearrangement uses TRBV6-6 and TRBJ2-1; 10 positions match TRBD2. V shed 8 bases, J shed 2 bases, and the junction held 9 bases outside the gene matches. In germline, CDR1 is MNHNY, CDR2 SVGAGI (reference sequence). The CDR3 spans 16 residues.

This clone was observed a single time. The chain has TRBV27 and TRBJ2-2; D gene uncertain. The CDR3 totals 13 residues. The ends were cut back, 4 bases at V and 4 bases at J, with 7 bases in the middle. From germline, CDR1 is MNHEY and CDR2 SMNVEV (reference sequence). In DNA form, the CDR3 reads TGTGCCAGCAGTTATGTGGGCACCGGGGAGCTGTTTTTT. Its protein is CASSYVGTGELFF.

In the case of this clone: Within the sample, other DNA sequences also encode this same CDR3. The genes are TRBV27 and TRBJ1-1, with D perhaps TRBD1 (5 bases). Trimming took off 6 bases at V and 0 bases at J, with 11 bases between the two ends. Germline loops: CDR1 MNHEY, CDR2 SMNVEV (reference sequence). This CDR3 has 14 amino acids. The CDR3 nucleotides are TGTGCCAGCAGCCCGGGACGGTTGAACACTGAAGCTTTCTTT. Its protein is CASSPGRLNTEAFF.

The chain has TRBV7-8 and TRBJ2-1; D could derive from TRBD1 or TRBD2 (5 bases each). The V end lost 1 base, the J end lost 6 bases, and 10 bases lay between the germline ends. Looked up from germline, CDR1 is SGHVS and CDR2 is FQNEAQ. This CDR3 contains 14 residues. The DNA of the CDR3 is TGTGCCAGCAGCTTAGGCCGGGACGGCAATGAGCAGTTCTTC. Its protein is CASSLGRDGNEQFF.

This clone was seen repeatedly, ten times or more. The chain has TRBV6-4 and TRBJ2-2, with no clear D. Germline V lookup: CDR1 MRHNA, CDR2 SNTAGT. The germline V and J ends were trimmed by 3 bases and 2 bases, with 7 bases remaining between them. The CDR3 spans 14 residues. CDR3 bases: TGTGCCAGCAGTGAAGACGGTAACACCGGGGAGCTGTTTTTT. It translates to CASSEDGNTGELFF.

The chain is built from TRBV6-1 and TRBJ1-1; no definite D call. The CDR3 sequence is 13 residues long. V lost 7 bases to trimming and J lost 1 base, with 10 bases between them. The germline V gene has CDR1 MNHNS and CDR2 SASEGT. CDR3: CASNPARNTEAFF. The CDR3, as DNA: TGTGCCAGCAACCCTGCTCGGAACACTGAAGCTTTCTTT.

This clone was seen more than once but under ten times. The rearrangement joins TRBV9 to TRBJ2-5; D remains unclear. The CDR3 sequence is 11 residues long. V was clipped by 3 bases and J by 4 bases, with 4 bases between them. The germline CDR1 and CDR2 sequences are SGDLS and YYNGEE. The DNA for the CDR3 is TGTGCCAGCAGCGACGGAGAGACCCAGTACTTC. Its translation is CASSDGETQYF.

For the CDR3, the DNA is TGTGCCAGCAGTTCCGGGAGGGGGCGGATGGACTATGGCTACACCTTC. It is translated as CASSSGRGRMDYGYTF. The chain links TRBV27 to TRBJ1-2; 7 bases agree with TRBD1. V lost 4 bases to trimming and J lost 3 bases; unmatched junction nucleotides: 11. The CDR3 loop spans 16 amino acids. The germline gives CDR1 MNHEY, CDR2 SMNVEV (reference sequence).

The genes are TRBV27 and TRBJ2-7, with 11 bases that match TRBD1. V lost 6 bases and J lost 4; bases outside the gene matches: 5. This CDR3 is 14 amino acids long. The germline gives CDR1 MNHEY, CDR2 SMNVEV (reference sequence). The CDR3 loop reads CASSWTGGKYEQYF. The CDR3 nucleotides are TGTGCCAGCAGCTGGACAGGGGGCAAATACGAGCAGTACTTC.

This chain links TRBV15 with TRBJ2-7; 13 positions agree with TRBD2. Germline assignment: CDR1 LNHNV and CDR2 YYDKDF (reference sequence). V lost 6 bases to trimming and J lost 6 bases; unmatched junction nucleotides: 14. The CDR3 spans 17 residues. CDR3 in DNA: TGTGCCACCAGGTCACATACCGGGACTAGCGGGATCGGCGAGCAGTACTTC. Protein product: CATRSHTGTSGIGEQYF.

For this clone: Other DNA sequences within the sample encode an identical CDR3. The J gene is TRBJ2-7, the V gene TRBV5-8; D gene uncertain. The CDR3 consists of 11 residues. The V end lost 2 bases, the J end lost 2 bases, and 2 bases lay between the germline ends. Germline CDR1 SGHTS, CDR2 YDEGEE. The CDR3 DNA sequence: TGTGCCAGCAGCTTCCCCTACGAGCAGTACTTC. As protein: CASSFPYEQYF.

V gene TRBV27 combines with J gene TRBJ2-4; D may be TRBD1 (5 bases). Looked up from germline, CDR1 is MNHEY and CDR2 is SMNVEV (reference sequence). The CDR3 extends over 16 amino acids. Deletions cut 2 bases from V and 0 bases from J, with 11 bases between. CDR3 sequence reads: CASSLLGAIAKNIQYF. CDR3 nucleotides: TGTGCCAGCAGTTTACTAGGGGCTATAGCCAAAAACATTCAGTACTTC.

This chain links TRBV7-2 with TRBJ2-7; D gene uncertain. V was cut by 5 bases and J by 2 bases, with 13 bases left in between. Germline assignment: CDR1 SGHTA and CDR2 FQGNSA. The CDR3 runs to 14 residues. CDR3 region: CASSVWLDAYEQYF. The DNA of the CDR3 is TGTGCCAGCAGCGTGTGGTTGGACGCCTACGAGCAGTACTTC.

V is TRBV7-3 and J is TRBJ1-1; D is uncertain. The V and J ends lost 2 bases and 0 bases respectively, with 13 bases between them. The CDR3 has 16 amino acids. Germline CDR1 is SGHTA and CDR2 is FQGTGA. CDR3 DNA sequence: TGTGCCAGCAGCTTAGGGAGGGCCGCCATGAACACTGAAGCTTTCTTT. Its protein product is CASSLGRAAMNTEAFF.

The V gene is TRBV11-2, the J gene TRBJ2-7; D unclear. The V end lost 4 bases, the J end lost 1 base, and 14 bases lay between the germline ends. The CDR3 loop spans 15 amino acids. Germline CDR1 reads SGHAT; CDR2 reads FQNNGV. The CDR3 nucleotides are TGTGCCAGCAGCTGGGATTACGGCCTTTCCTACGAGCAGTACTTC. It is translated as CASSWDYGLSYEQYF.